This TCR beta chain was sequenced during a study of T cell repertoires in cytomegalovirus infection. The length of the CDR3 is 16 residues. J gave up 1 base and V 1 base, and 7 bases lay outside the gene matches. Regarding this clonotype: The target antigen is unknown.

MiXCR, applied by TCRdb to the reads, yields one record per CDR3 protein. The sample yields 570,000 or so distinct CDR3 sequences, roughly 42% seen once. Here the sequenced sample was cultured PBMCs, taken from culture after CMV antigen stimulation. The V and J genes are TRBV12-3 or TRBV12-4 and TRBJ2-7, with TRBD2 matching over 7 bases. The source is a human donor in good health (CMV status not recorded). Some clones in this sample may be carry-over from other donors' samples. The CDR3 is CASSLGAASGSYEQYF. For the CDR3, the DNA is TGTGCCAGCAGTTTAGGGGCGGCTAGCGGATCCTACGAGCAGTACTTC.